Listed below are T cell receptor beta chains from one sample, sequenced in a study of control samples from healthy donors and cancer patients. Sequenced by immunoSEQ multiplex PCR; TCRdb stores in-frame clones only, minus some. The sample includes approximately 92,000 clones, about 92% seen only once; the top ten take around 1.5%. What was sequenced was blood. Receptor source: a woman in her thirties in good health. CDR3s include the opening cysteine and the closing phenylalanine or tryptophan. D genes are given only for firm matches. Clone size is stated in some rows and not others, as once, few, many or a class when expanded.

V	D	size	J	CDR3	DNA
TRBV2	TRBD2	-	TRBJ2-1	CASSAGLARYNEQFF	TGTGCCAGCAGTGCAGGACTAGCGAGATACAATGAGCAGTTCTTC
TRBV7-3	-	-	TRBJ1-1	CASSPQGGEAFF	TGTGCCAGCAGCCCTCAAGGAGGTGAAGCTTTCTTT
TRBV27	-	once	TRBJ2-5	CASSLRDNQETQYF	TGTGCCAGCAGTTTACGGGACAACCAAGAGACCCAGTACTTC
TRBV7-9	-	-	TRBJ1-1	CASSLSPFNTEAFF	TGTGCCAGCAGCTTAAGCCCTTTTAACACTGAAGCTTTCTTT
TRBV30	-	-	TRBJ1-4	CAAYRAGRKLFF	TGTGCTGCATATCGGGCCGGGAGAAAACTGTTTTTT
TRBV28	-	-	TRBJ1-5	CASSSPGEYSNQPQHF	TGTGCCAGCAGTTCCCCTGGGGAATACAGCAATCAGCCCCAGCATTTT
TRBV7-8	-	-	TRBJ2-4	CASSVTGERGNIQYF	TGTGCCAGCAGCGTAACTGGGGAGAGAGGAAACATTCAGTACTTC
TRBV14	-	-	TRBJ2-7	CASSRGGNYYEQYF	TGTGCCAGCAGCCGGGGGGGCAATTACTACGAGCAGTACTTC
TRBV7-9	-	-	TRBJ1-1	CASSLGRWTDEAFF	TGTGCCAGCAGCTTAGGACGGTGGACGGATGAAGCTTTCTTT
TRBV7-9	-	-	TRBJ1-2	CASSLVGLVPYGYTF	TGTGCCAGCAGCTTAGTCGGCCTCGTGCCTTATGGCTACACCTTC
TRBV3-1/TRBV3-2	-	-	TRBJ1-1	CASSQGGSTEAFF	TGTGCCAGCAGCCAAGGGGGTTCCACTGAAGCTTTCTTT